The present T cell receptor (beta chain) was sequenced within a study of beta chain features in type 1 diabetes. Study observations and caveats: When cDNA is sequenced, cells with high TCR expression could be over-represented. Whether TCRB rearrangement is influenced by HLA type went unresolved here. Significant though moderate, a shortening of TCRB CDR3s appeared in all four CD4+ subsets of Type 1 diabetes patients.

This clone is a singleton in its sample. Its antigen is currently unknown. Expressed TCRB transcripts were sequenced after all isolated RNA was converted to cDNA. The protocol was immunoSEQ multiplex PCR, while the TCRdb copy is restricted to in-frame clones and leaves out a portion. The table lists approximately 730,000 clones, around 15% of them singletons. Germline CDR1 reads SGHRS; CDR2 reads YFSETQ. The V and J ends lost 5 bases and 3 bases, in that order; junction bases with no gene match: 6. The CDR3 length is 15 residues. The sequenced sample consisted of naive CD4+ T cells from blood. The source is a man aged 18 to 29 with type 1 diabetes. J is TRBJ2-3 and V is TRBV5-1; 10 bases map to TRBD2. CDR3 nucleotides: TGCGCCAGCAGTTTCGGGACTAGCGTTACAGATACGCAGTATTTT. This translates into CASSFGTSVTDTQYF.